This T cell receptor beta chain was captured by sequencing in a study of T cell clonality in common variable immunodeficiency. Sequencing was performed with immunoSEQ multiplex PCR; in TCRdb, only in-frame clones are kept and a portion is missing. The sample has 25,000 to 35,000 clones, none seen only once; the top ten hold about 29%. Study results and caveats: Common variable immunodeficiency TCR beta sequences reportedly had fewer deletions and N-nucleotide insertions.

A note on this clone: Its target is unknown.

The clonotype originates from a human donor with common variable immunodeficiency. What was sequenced was peripheral blood mononuclear cells.

The CDR3 DNA, read in part, is TGTGCCTGGAAAACTAGCGGTGCCTCCAGGGAGACC. This encodes CAWKTSGASRET. The whole CDR3 sequence is CAWKTSGASRETQYF. This chain joins TRBV30 and TRBJ2-5; 8 nucleotides match TRBD2. The read falls 3 residues short of the CDR3 end, and the missing part is taken from the germline J gene. Trimming took 4 bases from V and 5 from J; bases not matched to a gene: 12. This CDR3 contains 15 residues. The V gene's germline CDR1 is GTSNPN and CDR2 SVGIG (reference sequence).